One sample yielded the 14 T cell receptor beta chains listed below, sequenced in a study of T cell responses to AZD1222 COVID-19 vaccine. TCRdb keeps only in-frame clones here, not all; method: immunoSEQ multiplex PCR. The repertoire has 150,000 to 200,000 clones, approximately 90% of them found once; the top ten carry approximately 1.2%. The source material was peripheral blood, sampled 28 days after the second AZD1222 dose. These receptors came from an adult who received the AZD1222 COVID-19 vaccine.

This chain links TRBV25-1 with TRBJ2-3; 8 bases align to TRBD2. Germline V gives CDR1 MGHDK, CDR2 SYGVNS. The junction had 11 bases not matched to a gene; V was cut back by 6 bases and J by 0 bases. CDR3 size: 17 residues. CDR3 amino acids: CASSAGVSGTSTDTQYF. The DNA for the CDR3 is TGTGCCAGCAGCGCGGGGGTTAGCGGGACTAGCACAGATACGCAGTATTTT.

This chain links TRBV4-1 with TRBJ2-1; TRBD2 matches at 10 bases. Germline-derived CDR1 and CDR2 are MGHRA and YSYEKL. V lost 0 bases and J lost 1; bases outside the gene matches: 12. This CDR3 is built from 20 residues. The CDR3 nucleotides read TGCGCCAGCAGCCAAGATCCATCGGGTAGCGGGAGGCCTTCCTACAATGAGCAGTTCTTC. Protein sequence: CASSQDPSGSGRPSYNEQFF.

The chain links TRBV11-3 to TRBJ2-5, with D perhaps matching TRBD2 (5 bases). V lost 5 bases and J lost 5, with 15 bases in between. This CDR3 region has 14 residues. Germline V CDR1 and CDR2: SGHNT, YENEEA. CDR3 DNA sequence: TGTGCCAGCAGCCCCCGAACTAGGTCTGAGACCCAGTACTTC. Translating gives CASSPRTRSETQYF.

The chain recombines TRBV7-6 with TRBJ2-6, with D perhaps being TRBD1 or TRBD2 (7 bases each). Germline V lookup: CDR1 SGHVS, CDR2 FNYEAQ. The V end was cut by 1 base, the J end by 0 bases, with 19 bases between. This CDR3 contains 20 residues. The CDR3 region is CASSLVVRGTVDSGANVLTF. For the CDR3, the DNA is TGTGCCAGCAGCTTAGTAGTGCGGGGGACAGTTGACTCTGGGGCCAACGTCCTGACTTTC.

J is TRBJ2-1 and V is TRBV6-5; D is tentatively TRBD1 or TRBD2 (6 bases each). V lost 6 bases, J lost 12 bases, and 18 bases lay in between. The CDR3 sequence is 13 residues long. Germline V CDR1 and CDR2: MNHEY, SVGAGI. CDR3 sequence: CASRGQTFGGQFF. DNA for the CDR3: TGTGCCAGCAGAGGACAGACCTTCGGGGGGCAGTTCTTC.

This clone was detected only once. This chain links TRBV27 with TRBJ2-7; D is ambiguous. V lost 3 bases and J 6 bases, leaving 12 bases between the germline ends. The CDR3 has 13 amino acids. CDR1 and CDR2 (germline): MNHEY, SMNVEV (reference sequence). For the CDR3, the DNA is TGTGCCAGCAGTTTGTTTGTCTCCACCGAGCAGTACTTC. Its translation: CASSLFVSTEQYF.

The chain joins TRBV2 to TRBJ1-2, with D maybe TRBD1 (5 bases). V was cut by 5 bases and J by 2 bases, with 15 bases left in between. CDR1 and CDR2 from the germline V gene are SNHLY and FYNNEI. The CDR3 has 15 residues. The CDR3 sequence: CASSRDGTANYGYTF. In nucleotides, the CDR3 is TGTGCCAGCAGTCGAGATGGGACTGCAAACTATGGCTACACCTTC.

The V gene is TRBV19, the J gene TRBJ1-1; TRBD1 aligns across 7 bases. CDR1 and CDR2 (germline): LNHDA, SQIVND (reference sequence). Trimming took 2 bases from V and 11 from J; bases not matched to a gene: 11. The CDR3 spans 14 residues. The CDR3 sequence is CASSIQGGAYGAFF. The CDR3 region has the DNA TGTGCCAGTAGTATACAGGGGGGGGCTTACGGGGCTTTCTTT.

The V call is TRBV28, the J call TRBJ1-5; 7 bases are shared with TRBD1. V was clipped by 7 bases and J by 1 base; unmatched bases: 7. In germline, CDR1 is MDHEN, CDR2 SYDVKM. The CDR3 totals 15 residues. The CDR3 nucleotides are TGTGCCAGCATCCAGGGGGGAGCCAGCAATCAGCCCCAGCATTTT. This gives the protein CASIQGGASNQPQHF.

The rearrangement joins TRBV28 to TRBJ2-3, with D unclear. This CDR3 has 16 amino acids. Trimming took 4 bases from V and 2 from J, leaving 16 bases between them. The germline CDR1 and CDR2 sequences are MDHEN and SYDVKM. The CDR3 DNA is TGTGCCAGCAGTTCCCTCCCCGGCGATACCACAGATACGCAGTATTTT. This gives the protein CASSSLPGDTTDTQYF.

This CDR3 is CASSQVSLGLHNSPLHF. CDR3 nucleotides: TGTGCCAGCAGCCAAGTTAGTCTAGGACTTCACAATTCACCCCTCCACTTT. The V and J genes are TRBV4-2 and TRBJ1-6; D remains unclear. The CDR3 spans 17 residues. Trimming took off 1 base at V and 7 bases at J, with 17 bases between the two ends. The germline gives CDR1 LGHNA, CDR2 YNFKEQ.

The CDR3 is CASSLGQTRRAEAFF. CDR3 DNA sequence: TGTGCCAGCAGCTTGGGGCAGACCCGTCGCGCTGAAGCTTTCTTT. The chain combines TRBV7-3 with TRBJ1-1; tentative D call: TRBD1 (5 bases). The CDR3 length is 15 residues. Germline CDR1 and CDR2: SGHTA and FQGTGA. V was pared by 3 bases and J by 6 bases, with 17 bases between. The full variable domain, in which reference TRBV7-3 and TRBJ1-1 provide the parts outside the CDR3, is GAGVSQTPSNKVTEKGKYVELRCDPISGHTALYWYRQSLGQGPEFLIYFQGTGAADDSGLPNDRFFAVRPEGSVSTLKIQRTERGDSAVYLCASSLGQTRRAEAFFGQGTRLTVV.

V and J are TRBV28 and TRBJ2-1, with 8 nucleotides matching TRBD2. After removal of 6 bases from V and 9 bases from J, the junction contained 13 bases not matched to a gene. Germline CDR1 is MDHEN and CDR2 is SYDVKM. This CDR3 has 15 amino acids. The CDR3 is CASSGGGGRLTEQFF. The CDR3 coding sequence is TGTGCCAGCAGCGGGGGGGGCGGGAGACTTACTGAGCAGTTCTTC. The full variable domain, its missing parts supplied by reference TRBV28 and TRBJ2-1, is DVKVTQSSRYLVKRTGEKVFLECVQDMDHENMFWYRQDPGLGLRLIYFSYDVKMKEKGDIPEGYSVSREKKERFSLILESASTNQTSMYLCASSGGGGRLTEQFFGPGTRLTVL.

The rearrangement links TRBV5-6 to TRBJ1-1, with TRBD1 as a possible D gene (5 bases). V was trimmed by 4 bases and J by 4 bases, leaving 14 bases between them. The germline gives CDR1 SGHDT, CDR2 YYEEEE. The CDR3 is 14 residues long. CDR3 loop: CASSPAGGSTEAFF. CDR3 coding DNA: TGTGCCAGCAGCCCCGCGGGGGGGAGCACTGAAGCTTTCTTT.